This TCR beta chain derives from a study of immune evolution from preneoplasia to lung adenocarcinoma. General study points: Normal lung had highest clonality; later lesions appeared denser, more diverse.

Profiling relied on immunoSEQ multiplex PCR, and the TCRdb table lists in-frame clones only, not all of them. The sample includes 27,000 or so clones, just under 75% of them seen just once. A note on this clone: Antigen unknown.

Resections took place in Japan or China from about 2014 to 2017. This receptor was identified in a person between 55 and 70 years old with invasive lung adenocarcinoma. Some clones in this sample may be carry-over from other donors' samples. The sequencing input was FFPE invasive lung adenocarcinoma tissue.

CDR3 residues: CASSPTSEGTDTQYF. CDR3 bases: TGTGCCAGCAGCCCGACTAGCGAGGGCACAGATACGCAGTATTTT. The chain recombines TRBV7-3 with TRBJ2-3, with 8 bases identical to TRBD2. The CDR3 has 15 amino acids. Germline V lookup: CDR1 SGHTA, CDR2 FQGTGA. V lost 5 bases and J lost 1; bases outside the gene matches: 5.